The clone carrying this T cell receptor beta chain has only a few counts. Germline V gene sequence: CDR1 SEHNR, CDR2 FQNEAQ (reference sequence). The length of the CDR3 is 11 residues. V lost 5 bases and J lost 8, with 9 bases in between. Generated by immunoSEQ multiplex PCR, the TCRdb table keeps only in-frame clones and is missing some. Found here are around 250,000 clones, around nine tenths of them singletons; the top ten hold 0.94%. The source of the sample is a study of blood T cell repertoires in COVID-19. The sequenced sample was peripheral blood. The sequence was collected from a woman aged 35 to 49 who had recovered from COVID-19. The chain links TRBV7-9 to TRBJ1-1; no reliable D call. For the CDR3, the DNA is TGTGCCAGCAGCGACATCGAGGAAGCTTTCTTT. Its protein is CASSDIEEAFF.